A selection of T cell receptor beta chains follows, all from one sample in a study of T cell responses to AZD1222 COVID-19 vaccine. Sequencing used immunoSEQ multiplex PCR; TCRdb keeps in-frame clones, though not all of them. The data hold approximately 79,000 clones, with approximately 88% observed a single time. This specimen was peripheral blood, taken on day 0 of AZD1222 vaccination. These receptors were collected from an adult in good health. CDR3s include the opening cysteine and the closing phenylalanine or tryptophan. The D gene is left open where the match is weak. Clone size, where shown, is once, few, many, or a class for clones that have expanded.

v_call: TRBV2; j_call: TRBJ1-5; d_call: NA; clone_size: NA; cdr3_nt: TGTGCCAGCAGTGGCCAGGGAAGTCAGCCCCAGCATTTT; cdr3_aa: CASSGQGSQPQHF
v_call: TRBV5-6; j_call: TRBJ2-3; d_call: NA; clone_size: NA; cdr3_nt: TGTGCCAGCAGGAAGTTGACAGGCACAGATACGCAGTATTTT; cdr3_aa: CASRKLTGTDTQYF
v_call: TRBV5-1; j_call: TRBJ1-1; d_call: NA; clone_size: NA; cdr3_nt: TGCGCCAGCAGCTTGGAACAGGTGACTTTCTTT; cdr3_aa: CASSLEQVTFF
v_call: TRBV5-4; j_call: TRBJ1-2; d_call: TRBD1; clone_size: few; cdr3_nt: TGTGCCAGCAGCTCCGGGACAGAAAGAACTAACTATGGCTACACCTTC; cdr3_aa: CASSSGTERTNYGYTF
v_call: TRBV11-3; j_call: TRBJ2-7; d_call: NA; clone_size: NA; cdr3_nt: TGTGCCAGCAGCCCGGGCCGGTCCTCCTACGAGCAGTACTTC; cdr3_aa: CASSPGRSSYEQYF
v_call: TRBV10-3; j_call: TRBJ1-4; d_call: TRBD1; clone_size: NA; cdr3_nt: TGTGCCATCAGTGAGCGTCGAACAGGGGTCGGCGAAAAACTGTTTTTT; cdr3_aa: CAISERRTGVGEKLFF
v_call: TRBV7-8; j_call: TRBJ1-5; d_call: NA; clone_size: NA; cdr3_nt: TGTGCCAGCAGCTTACTCTCCGGCATGCAGGACCAGCATTTT; cdr3_aa: CASSLLSGMQDQHF
v_call: TRBV25-1; j_call: TRBJ2-7; d_call: NA; clone_size: NA; cdr3_nt: TGTGCCAGCACCCAGGGTGGCGGCAACACCTACGAGCAGTACTTC; cdr3_aa: CASTQGGGNTYEQYF
v_call: TRBV4-1; j_call: TRBJ1-5; d_call: TRBD1; clone_size: NA; cdr3_nt: TGCGCCAGCAGCCCGACAGGGAATAGCAATCAGCCCCAGCATTTT; cdr3_aa: CASSPTGNSNQPQHF
v_call: TRBV6-6; j_call: TRBJ2-5; d_call: NA; clone_size: NA; cdr3_nt: TGTGCCAGCAGTCGTCGGACCCAAGAGACCCAGTACTTC; cdr3_aa: CASSRRTQETQYF
v_call: TRBV19; j_call: TRBJ2-1; d_call: TRBD2; clone_size: NA; cdr3_nt: TGTGCCAGTAGCGGGACTAGCGGATACAATGAGCAGTTCTTC; cdr3_aa: CASSGTSGYNEQFF
v_call: TRBV6-2/TRBV6-3; j_call: TRBJ2-3; d_call: TRBD2; clone_size: NA; cdr3_nt: TGTGCCAGCAGTTACCCCCTGGGAGGGGCACGCACAGATACGCAGTATTTT; cdr3_aa: CASSYPLGGARTDTQYF
v_call: TRBV18; j_call: TRBJ1-5; d_call: NA; clone_size: NA; cdr3_nt: TGTGCCAGCTCACCGGGTACCAGTCAGCCCCAGCATTTT; cdr3_aa: CASSPGTSQPQHF
v_call: TRBV14; j_call: TRBJ2-3; d_call: TRBD2; clone_size: NA; cdr3_nt: TGTGCCAGCAGCCAAGATACTAGCGGGAACCCTACTTCCACAGATACGCAGTATTTT; cdr3_aa: CASSQDTSGNPTSTDTQYF
v_call: TRBV5-4; j_call: TRBJ1-3; d_call: NA; clone_size: NA; cdr3_nt: TGTGCCAGCAGCTTGGCGGGGGCTGGAAACACCATATATTTT; cdr3_aa: CASSLAGAGNTIYF
v_call: TRBV7-8; j_call: TRBJ1-1; d_call: NA; clone_size: NA; cdr3_nt: TGTGCCAGCAGCTTAGAGGGACACGGAGCTTTCTTT; cdr3_aa: CASSLEGHGAFF
v_call: TRBV7-2; j_call: TRBJ1-5; d_call: NA; clone_size: few; cdr3_nt: TGTGCCAGCAGCTTAAGAAGCAATCAGCCCCAGCATTTT; cdr3_aa: CASSLRSNQPQHF
v_call: TRBV29-1; j_call: TRBJ2-1; d_call: NA; clone_size: NA; cdr3_nt: TGCAGCGTTGAAGATCGCCCGGGGACACTATCGCATTACAATGAGCAGTTCTTC; cdr3_aa: CSVEDRPGTLSHYNEQFF
v_call: TRBV6-2/TRBV6-3; j_call: TRBJ2-1; d_call: TRBD2; clone_size: NA; cdr3_nt: TGTGCCAGCAGTTCCCTTCTAGCGGCCAAGTTCTTC; cdr3_aa: CASSSLLAAKFF
v_call: TRBV28; j_call: TRBJ1-1; d_call: NA; clone_size: NA; cdr3_nt: TGTGCCAGCAGTCATACAGTTGAAGCTTTCTTT; cdr3_aa: CASSHTVEAFF
v_call: TRBV11-2; j_call: TRBJ1-2; d_call: NA; clone_size: NA; cdr3_nt: TGTGCCAGCAGCCTCGATTGGGCAGGTGGCTACACCTTC; cdr3_aa: CASSLDWAGGYTF
v_call: TRBV6-1; j_call: TRBJ1-2; d_call: TRBD1; clone_size: NA; cdr3_nt: TGTGCCAGCAGTGAAGGGACAGGGCCCTATGGCTACACCTTC; cdr3_aa: CASSEGTGPYGYTF
v_call: TRBV5-1; j_call: TRBJ1-1; d_call: TRBD1; clone_size: NA; cdr3_nt: TGCGCCAGCAGCTTGGTGCAGGGGGGAGGAACTGAAGCTTTCTTT; cdr3_aa: CASSLVQGGGTEAFF
v_call: TRBV5-1; j_call: TRBJ1-4; d_call: NA; clone_size: NA; cdr3_nt: TGCGCCAGCAGCATCTTTGGACAGCAAGGTGAAAAACTGTTTTTT; cdr3_aa: CASSIFGQQGEKLFF
v_call: TRBV9; j_call: TRBJ2-3; d_call: NA; clone_size: NA; cdr3_nt: TGTGCCAGCAGCGTAGACATAGCAAGGGGGGCAGATACGCAGTATTTT; cdr3_aa: CASSVDIARGADTQYF
v_call: TRBV10-3; j_call: TRBJ1-4; d_call: NA; clone_size: few; cdr3_nt: TGTGCCATCAGTTCCCAGGTTGTATCAAGTGAAAAACTGTTTTTT; cdr3_aa: CAISSQVVSSEKLFF
v_call: TRBV5-6; j_call: TRBJ1-6; d_call: NA; clone_size: NA; cdr3_nt: TGTGCCAGCAGCTCAGGGGATTGGACACCCCTCCACTTT; cdr3_aa: CASSSGDWTPLHF
v_call: TRBV19; j_call: TRBJ2-1; d_call: TRBD1; clone_size: NA; cdr3_nt: TGTGCCAGTACCCCTCGGGACAGGGGAACCAATGAGCAGTTCTTC; cdr3_aa: CASTPRDRGTNEQFF
v_call: TRBV4-2; j_call: TRBJ2-2; d_call: TRBD1; clone_size: once; cdr3_nt: TGTGCCAGCAGCCAAGATAAGGGCGGCAGGACAGGGAACACCGGGGAGCTGTTTTTT; cdr3_aa: CASSQDKGGRTGNTGELFF
v_call: TRBV6-2/TRBV6-3; j_call: TRBJ2-7; d_call: NA; clone_size: NA; cdr3_nt: TGTGCCAGCAGTTACTCAACCTACGAGCAGTACTTC; cdr3_aa: CASSYSTYEQYF
v_call: TRBV7-3; j_call: TRBJ1-1; d_call: NA; clone_size: NA; cdr3_nt: TGTGCCAGCCAAATGGGCAGGGACACTGAAGCTTTCTTT; cdr3_aa: CASQMGRDTEAFF
v_call: TRBV5-1; j_call: TRBJ2-3; d_call: NA; clone_size: NA; cdr3_nt: TGCGCCAGCAGCCAAAACAGGGTCCGCAATACCCCCACAGATACGCAGTATTTT; cdr3_aa: CASSQNRVRNTPTDTQYF
v_call: TRBV7-8; j_call: TRBJ1-5; d_call: NA; clone_size: NA; cdr3_nt: TGTGCCAGCAGCCACCGGGAGTCTAGCAATCAGCCCCAGCATTTT; cdr3_aa: CASSHRESSNQPQHF
v_call: TRBV9; j_call: TRBJ2-7; d_call: NA; clone_size: NA; cdr3_nt: TGTGCCAGCAGCGTAGCGGGCAGGAGTCACGAGCAGTACTTC; cdr3_aa: CASSVAGRSHEQYF
v_call: TRBV3-1/TRBV3-2; j_call: TRBJ1-2; d_call: NA; clone_size: NA; cdr3_nt: TGTGCCAGCAGCCCACGGGACCTCCCAGACTATGGCTACACCTTC; cdr3_aa: CASSPRDLPDYGYTF
v_call: TRBV2; j_call: TRBJ1-4; d_call: TRBD1; clone_size: NA; cdr3_nt: TGTGCCAGCACCGGACAGGGGAGCCCTAATGAAAAACTGTTTTTT; cdr3_aa: CASTGQGSPNEKLFF
v_call: TRBV18; j_call: TRBJ1-1; d_call: NA; clone_size: NA; cdr3_nt: TGTGCCAGCTCACCTCTTGGGACCGCGAGTGAAGAAGCTTTCTTT; cdr3_aa: CASSPLGTASEEAFF
v_call: TRBV5-4; j_call: TRBJ2-7; d_call: NA; clone_size: NA; cdr3_nt: TGTGCCAGCAGGGCAGGAAGCTCCTACGAGCAGTACTTC; cdr3_aa: CASRAGSSYEQYF
v_call: TRBV28; j_call: TRBJ2-7; d_call: NA; clone_size: NA; cdr3_nt: TGTGCCAGCAGTTTAGAGGGGGGACCCTACGAGCAGTACTTC; cdr3_aa: CASSLEGGPYEQYF
v_call: TRBV12-3/TRBV12-4; j_call: TRBJ2-1; d_call: NA; clone_size: few; cdr3_nt: TGTGCCAGCAGTTCCTACAATGAGCAGTTCTTC; cdr3_aa: CASSSYNEQFF
v_call: TRBV4-1; j_call: TRBJ1-2; d_call: NA; clone_size: NA; cdr3_nt: TGCGCCAGCAGCCAAGGCCCCCGCGCAGGTACAGCTAACTATGGCTACACCTTC; cdr3_aa: CASSQGPRAGTANYGYTF
v_call: TRBV5-1; j_call: TRBJ1-3; d_call: NA; clone_size: NA; cdr3_nt: TGCGCCAGCAGCCGTATAGGGGACTCTGGAAACACCATATATTTT; cdr3_aa: CASSRIGDSGNTIYF
v_call: TRBV2; j_call: TRBJ2-7; d_call: TRBD1; clone_size: NA; cdr3_nt: TGTGCCAGCAGCAAGGGACAGGGAACCTACGAGCAGTACTTC; cdr3_aa: CASSKGQGTYEQYF
v_call: TRBV6-1; j_call: TRBJ1-1; d_call: NA; clone_size: NA; cdr3_nt: TGTGCCAGCAGTGAAGACCGCATGAACACTGAAGCTTTCTTT; cdr3_aa: CASSEDRMNTEAFF
v_call: TRBV5-1; j_call: TRBJ1-1; d_call: NA; clone_size: NA; cdr3_nt: TGCGCCAGCAGCTGGGGGACGGGCTTCTCTGAAGCTTTCTTT; cdr3_aa: CASSWGTGFSEAFF
v_call: TRBV15; j_call: TRBJ1-2; d_call: TRBD1; clone_size: NA; cdr3_nt: TGTGCCACCAGCAGAGATCCAATCAGGGGGAAACTAGACTATGGCTACACCTTC; cdr3_aa: CATSRDPIRGKLDYGYTF
v_call: TRBV30; j_call: TRBJ1-5; d_call: NA; clone_size: NA; cdr3_nt: TGTGCCTGGAGTCACAGGGACAATCAGCCCCAGCATTTT; cdr3_aa: CAWSHRDNQPQHF
v_call: TRBV2; j_call: TRBJ1-6; d_call: NA; clone_size: NA; cdr3_nt: TGTGCCAGCAGTGATAGGGGCCTTCGTATTGGTTCACCCCTCCACTTT; cdr3_aa: CASSDRGLRIGSPLHF
v_call: TRBV2; j_call: TRBJ2-5; d_call: NA; clone_size: NA; cdr3_nt: TGTGCCAGCAGTGAAGCGCTTCTATCGTTGGAGACCCAGTACTTC; cdr3_aa: CASSEALLSLETQYF
v_call: TRBV24-1; j_call: TRBJ2-1; d_call: NA; clone_size: NA; cdr3_nt: TGTGCCACCAGTGATTTGAAAACAGGGTCCCACAATGAGCAGTTCTTC; cdr3_aa: CATSDLKTGSHNEQFF
v_call: TRBV5-4; j_call: TRBJ2-5; d_call: NA; clone_size: few; cdr3_nt: TGTGCCAGCAGCTTGGAGACTCCTCAAGAGACCCAGTACTTC; cdr3_aa: CASSLETPQETQYF
v_call: TRBV21-1; j_call: TRBJ2-7; d_call: NA; clone_size: NA; cdr3_nt: TGTGCCAGCAGCAAGGACAGGGGGAACGAGCAGTACTTC; cdr3_aa: CASSKDRGNEQYF
v_call: TRBV5-1; j_call: TRBJ2-5; d_call: TRBD1; clone_size: NA; cdr3_nt: TGCGCCAGCAGCGACAGGGACAGGTCACAAGAGACCCAGTACTTC; cdr3_aa: CASSDRDRSQETQYF